This is a list of T cell receptor beta chains from one sample in a study of blood T cells in healthy people across ages. TCRdb re-called the 5' RACE reads through MiXCR, storing one row per CDR3 protein. The table lists about 830,000 distinct CDR3 sequences, approximately 67% of them singletons. Sequencing used blood. These receptors were collected from a young man in good health. Both conserved end residues are part of each CDR3. Fields, in order: clone size, J gene, V gene, D gene, CDR3 DNA, CDR3 protein. D genes are given only for firm matches. Expanded clones get a size class; other rows say once, few or many, or leave the size out.

NA,TRBJ2-1,TRBV4-3,TRBD1,TGCGCCAGCAGCCGCCCGGGACAGGCGCCCAATGAGCAGTTCTTC,CASSRPGQAPNEQFF
NA,TRBJ2-5,TRBV6-5,NA,TGTGCCAGCAGTTACGGGGACCTTCAACAGGTTCTAGAGACCCAGTACTTC,CASSYGDLQQVLETQYF
NA,TRBJ2-5,TRBV10-3,TRBD1,TGTGCCATCAGTGAACCCCTAGGCAGGGGGCGTAAGGAGACCCAGTACTTC,CAISEPLGRGRKETQYF
NA,TRBJ2-6,TRBV20-1,NA,TGCAGTGCTGACGGGACGGCTGGGGCCAACGTCCTGACTTTC,CSADGTAGANVLTF
NA,TRBJ2-5,TRBV6-2/TRBV6-3,NA,TGTGCCAGCAGTCACGACGTGAGGGTGAAGACCCAGTACTTC,CASSHDVRVKTQYF
once,TRBJ2-3,TRBV7-3,TRBD2,TGTGCCAGCAGCCCAGGGGATAGCGGGGGGGTCCTTGATACGCAGTATTTT,CASSPGDSGGVLDTQYF
NA,TRBJ2-5,TRBV4-3,TRBD1,TGCGCCAGCAGCCAACAAGACGAGGGGGCAGGGACCCAGTACTTC,CASSQQDEGAGTQYF
NA,TRBJ2-3,TRBV9,NA,TGTGCCAGCAGCTCCTCCCGGGTTCGCACAGATACGCAGTATTTT,CASSSSRVRTDTQYF
once,TRBJ2-1,TRBV28,TRBD2,TGTGCCAGCAGTACTAGCGGGGGGAATGAGCAGTTCTTC,CASSTSGGNEQFF
NA,TRBJ1-5,TRBV6-2/TRBV6-3,TRBD1,TGTGCCAGCAGGCACAGACAGGGAAATCAGTCCCAGCATTTT,CASRHRQGNQSQHF
NA,TRBJ2-1,TRBV29-1,NA,TGCAGCGTTCGGAGGGGGGAAAACAATGAGCAGTTCTTC,CSVRRGENNEQFF
NA,TRBJ2-2,TRBV7-3,TRBD1,TGTGCCAGCAGCCTACAACCTACAGGGGCGAACACCGGGGAGCTGTTTTTT,CASSLQPTGANTGELFF
NA,TRBJ2-7,TRBV3-1,TRBD1,TGTGCCAGCAGCCAAGATCCGGGACAGGGGGTCCACGAGCAGTACTTC,CASSQDPGQGVHEQYF
NA,TRBJ2-1,TRBV7-8,NA,TGTGCCAGCAGCCGTATACGGCAGGGTTCAGGCAATGAGCAGTTCTTC,CASSRIRQGSGNEQFF
NA,TRBJ2-1,TRBV29-1,TRBD2,TGCAGCCTCGGGGGGGCCTACAATGAACAGTTCTTC,CSLGGAYNEQFF
once,TRBJ1-2,TRBV5-1,NA,TGCGCCAGCAGCTTAGACAGTCGGGATGGCTACACCTTC,CASSLDSRDGYTF